The 25 T cell receptor beta chains given below trace back to one sample, sequenced in a study of blood T cell repertoires in COVID-19. Only in-frame clones appear in the TCRdb table, and some are missing; sequencing was by immunoSEQ multiplex PCR. The sample carries about 220,000 clones, around 83% recorded once. Sequenced input: peripheral blood. The receptors originated from a woman aged 45 to 65 with acute or convalescent COVID-19.

The genes are TRBV18 and TRBJ2-1, with D possibly being TRBD2 (9 bases). V was cut by 0 bases and J by 8 bases, with 17 bases left in between. This CDR3 comprises 16 residues. Germline-derived CDR1 and CDR2 are KGHSH and LQKENI. The CDR3 DNA reads as TGTGCCAGCTCACCACCCTGGCGGGAGGGACAGGATGAGCAGTTCTTC. It codes for CASSPPWREGQDEQFF. The full variable domain, its missing parts supplied by reference TRBV18 and TRBJ2-1, is NAGVMQNPRHLVRRRGQEARLRCSPMKGHSHVYWYRQLPEEGLKFMVYLQKENIIDESGMPKERFSAEFPKEGPSILRIQQVVRGDSAAYFCASSPPWREGQDEQFFGPGTRLTVL.

This clone was found a few times. The rearrangement joins TRBV21-1 to TRBJ2-7; TRBD2, the table's D call, was not compared with the DNA. TRBV21-1 has pseudogene status. The CDR3 sequence is 14 residues long. In DNA form, the CDR3 reads TGTGCCAGCAGCAAATCCGGACTAGTTCATGCGCAGTACTTC. This codes for CASSKSGLVHAQYF.

CDR3: CASSHWGTGSTDTQYF. The CDR3 DNA reads TGTGCCAGCTCACACTGGGGGACAGGGAGCACAGATACGCAGTATTTT. V usage is TRBV18 and J usage is TRBJ2-3, with 9 bases fitting TRBD1. Germline V gene lookup returns CDR1 KGHSH and CDR2 LQKENI. This CDR3 region has 16 residues. V lost 4 bases, J lost 0 bases, and 5 bases stayed unmatched. Together with reference TRBV18 and TRBJ2-3, the CDR3 gives the full variable domain: NAGVMQNPRHLVRRRGQEARLRCSPMKGHSHVYWYRQLPEEGLKFMVYLQKENIIDESGMPKERFSAEFPKEGPSILRIQQVVRGDSAAYFCASSHWGTGSTDTQYFGPGTRLTVL.

This chain connects TRBV11-1 to TRBJ2-7; 7 bases fit TRBD2. CDR1 is SGHAT and CDR2 is FQDESV in the germline V gene (reference sequence). This CDR3 has 12 residues. J was trimmed by 9 bases and V by 5 bases; bases with no gene match: 7. The CDR3 loop is CASSQGSGGQYF. The CDR3 bases are TGTGCCAGCAGCCAGGGCTCGGGGGGGCAGTACTTC.

The chain recombines TRBV11-2 with TRBJ2-4, with 9 bases that match TRBD2. This CDR3 has 18 residues. The V gene's germline CDR1 is SGHAT and CDR2 FQNNGV. Unmatched junction bases numbered 16, after V lost 6 bases and J lost 4 bases. The CDR3 sequence is CASSPSRGGREGKNIQYF. The CDR3 DNA reads as TGTGCCAGCAGTCCATCTCGGGGCGGGAGGGAAGGAAAAAACATTCAGTACTTC. The full variable domain, with the rest looked up from reference TRBV11-2 and TRBJ2-4, is EAGVAQSPRYKIIEKRQSVAFWCNPISGHATLYWYQQILGQGPKLLIQFQNNGVVDDSQLPKDRFSAERLKGVDSTLKIQPAKLEDSAVYLCASSPSRGGREGKNIQYFGAGTRLSVL.

A single count supports this clone. The V call is TRBV5-1, the J call TRBJ2-3; 10 positions agree with TRBD2. J gave up 0 bases and V 0 bases, and 10 bases lay outside the gene matches. The germline V gene encodes CDR1 SGHRS and CDR2 YFSETQ. The CDR3 covers 19 residues. CDR3 nucleotide sequence: TGCGCCAGCAGCTTGGGCGCGACTAGCGGGTTAAGCAGCACAGATACGCAGTATTTT. It is translated as CASSLGATSGLSSTDTQYF. The variable domain in full, with the rest retrieved from reference TRBV5-1 and TRBJ2-3, is KAGVTQTPRYLIKTRGQQVTLSCSPISGHRSVSWYQQTPGQGLQFLFEYFSETQRNKGNFPGRFSGRQFSNSRSEMNVSTLELGDSALYLCASSLGATSGLSSTDTQYFGPGTRLTVL.

The count of this clone is one. V usage is TRBV19 and J usage is TRBJ1-5; unclear D gene. Trimming cost V 5 bases and J 5 bases, with 16 bases left between them. This CDR3 contains 15 residues. Germline CDR1 and CDR2: LNHDA and SQIVND (reference sequence). CDR3 sequence (DNA): TGTGCCAGTAGTTCTATAGGAACAGCTCATCAGCCCCAGCATTTT. Translating gives CASSSIGTAHQPQHF.

V is TRBV19 and J is TRBJ1-5; D is possibly TRBD1 (5 bases). Germline CDR1 LNHDA, CDR2 SQIVND (reference sequence). CDR3 length: 14 residues. Trimming stripped 10 bases from V and 4 bases from J, with 17 bases between. In DNA, the CDR3 is TGTGCCATTCCAGCCGACAGAGATAATCAGCCCCAGCATTTT. Encoded protein: CAIPADRDNQPQHF.

This clone was seen more than once but under ten times. J is TRBJ2-7 and V is TRBV12-5, with D uncertain. This CDR3 region has 11 residues. Germline CDR1 LGHNT, CDR2 FRNRAP. V dropped 3 bases and J dropped 3 bases, with 3 bases sitting between them. CDR3 residues: CASGFLYEQYF. The CDR3 DNA reads TGTGCTAGTGGTTTCCTCTACGAGCAGTACTTC.

The chain carries TRBV28 and TRBJ1-2; 9 bases map to TRBD1. Germline V lookup: CDR1 MDHEN, CDR2 SYDVKM. After removal of 6 bases from V and 6 bases from J, the junction contained 14 bases not matched to a gene. The CDR3 loop spans 16 amino acids. The CDR3 coding sequence is TGTGCCAGCAGACTCTCTGGAACAGGGGGCAGAAATGGCTACACCTTC. Translating it yields CASRLSGTGGRNGYTF.

J is TRBJ1-2 and V is TRBV6-1; tentative D call: TRBD1 (5 bases). Trimming cost V 3 bases and J 3 bases, with 5 bases left between them. CDR1 is MNHNS, CDR2 SASEGT, per germline. The CDR3 contains 12 residues. The CDR3 is CASSDRDYGYTF. CDR3 sequence (DNA): TGTGCCAGCAGTGACAGGGACTATGGCTACACCTTC.

The J gene is TRBJ2-1, the V gene TRBV6-4; 11 nucleotides agree with TRBD1. Trimming removed 1 base from V and 9 bases from J; junction bases left unmatched: 8. Germline-derived CDR1 and CDR2 are MRHNA and SNTAGT. The CDR3 length is 16 residues. In nucleotides, the CDR3 is TGTGCCAGCAGTGACTGGGGGGACAGGGGGTCAGGTGAGCAGTTCTTC. It translates to CASSDWGDRGSGEQFF.

V is TRBV5-1 and J is TRBJ2-1, with a tentative D call TRBD2 (6 bases). In germline, CDR1 is SGHRS, CDR2 YFSETQ. Trimming pared 4 bases from V and 6 bases from J, leaving 23 bases between. The length of the CDR3 is 17 residues. The CDR3 region is CASSPRDFTTYSNEQFF. The CDR3 bases are TGCGCCAGCAGCCCCAGGGACTTTACTACGTATAGCAATGAGCAGTTCTTC. Filled out from reference TRBV5-1 and TRBJ2-1, the complete variable domain reads KAGVTQTPRYLIKTRGQQVTLSCSPISGHRSVSWYQQTPGQGLQFLFEYFSETQRNKGNFPGRFSGRQFSNSRSEMNVSTLELGDSALYLCASSPRDFTTYSNEQFFGPGTRLTVL.

The rearrangement uses TRBV12-3 or TRBV12-4 and TRBJ2-5; 8 nucleotides line up with TRBD1. Losses at the gene ends were 5 bases for V and 4 bases for J; bases not matched to a gene: 3. This CDR3 comprises 13 residues. CDR3 in amino acids: CASSARGLETQYF. The CDR3 DNA reads as TGTGCCAGCAGTGCCAGGGGGCTAGAGACCCAGTACTTC.

This chain connects TRBV19 to TRBJ2-1, with 9 bases aligning to TRBD2. The germline V gene encodes CDR1 LNHDA and CDR2 SQIVND (reference sequence). The CDR3 is made up of 16 amino acids. Unmatched junction bases numbered 8, after V lost 4 bases and J lost 4 bases. The CDR3 loop reads CASSTLAGIPYNEQFF. As DNA, the CDR3 is TGTGCCAGTAGTACCCTAGCGGGGATTCCTTACAATGAGCAGTTCTTC.

The chain employs TRBV5-1 and TRBJ2-7; 10 bases match TRBD2. CDR1 is SGHRS and CDR2 is YFSETQ in the germline V gene. J was trimmed by 5 bases and V by 4 bases; bases with no gene match: 3. CDR3 length: 13 residues. The CDR3 region has the DNA TGCGCCAGCAGCGCCGGGACTAGCGACGAGCAGTACTTC. Translation gives CASSAGTSDEQYF.

This clone appeared once. The V gene is TRBV19, the J gene TRBJ2-1, with TRBD2 matching 15 bases. After removal of 4 bases from V and 0 bases from J, the junction contained 7 bases not matched to a gene. This CDR3 comprises 19 residues. The germline gives CDR1 LNHDA, CDR2 SQIVND (reference sequence). The CDR3 loop is CASSKGLAGGPRSYNEQFF. The DNA of the CDR3 is TGTGCCAGTAGTAAGGGACTAGCGGGGGGACCCCGCTCCTACAATGAGCAGTTCTTC.

The CDR3 loop is CASSYRRGGETQYF. The CDR3 nucleotides are TGTGCCAGCAGTTACCGTCGCGGGGGAGAGACCCAGTACTTC. V usage is TRBV6-5 and J usage is TRBJ2-5; 7 nucleotides align to TRBD2. CDR3 length: 14 amino acids. Trimming cost V 2 bases and J 4 bases; bases outside gene matches: 4. CDR1 and CDR2 (germline): MNHEY, SVGAGI.

The chain uses TRBV3-1 (or the pseudogene TRBV3-2) and TRBJ1-2, with 10 bases matching TRBD1. The CDR3 has 16 amino acids. Germline V gene lookup returns CDR1 LGHDT and CDR2 YNNKEL (reference sequence). V lost 4 bases and J lost 3; bases outside the gene matches: 8. CDR3: CASSRRQGAGDYGYTF. DNA for the CDR3: TGTGCCAGCAGCCGTCGACAGGGGGCTGGTGACTATGGCTACACCTTC.

The chain is built from TRBV5-1 and TRBJ1-1; D is ambiguous. V lost 4 bases and J lost 4, with 8 bases in between. The CDR3 runs to 12 residues. Germline V gene lookup returns CDR1 SGHRS and CDR2 YFSETQ. The CDR3 loop is CASSKEVTEAFF. In nucleotides, the CDR3 is TGCGCCAGCAGCAAGGAGGTCACTGAAGCTTTCTTT. The full variable domain, completed using reference TRBV5-1 and TRBJ1-1, is KAGVTQTPRYLIKTRGQQVTLSCSPISGHRSVSWYQQTPGQGLQFLFEYFSETQRNKGNFPGRFSGRQFSNSRSEMNVSTLELGDSALYLCASSKEVTEAFFGQGTRLTVV.

CDR3 amino acids: CASSPPGLAGGHGDTQYF. The CDR3 nucleotides read TGTGCCAGCAGCCCCCCGGGACTAGCGGGAGGGCATGGAGATACGCAGTATTTT. This sequence joins TRBV9 and TRBJ2-3, with 16 bases aligning to TRBD2. This CDR3 is built from 18 residues. Germline V gene data show CDR1 as SGDLS and CDR2 as YYNGEE. The junction had 10 bases not matched to a gene; V was cut back by 4 bases and J by 5 bases.

The genes are TRBV28 and TRBJ1-5, with a tentative D call TRBD1 (6 bases). V dropped 5 bases and J dropped 7 bases, with 15 bases sitting between them. Germline V lookup: CDR1 MDHEN, CDR2 SYDVKM. The CDR3 is 14 amino acids. CDR3: CASSPQGIGQPQHF. CDR3 nucleotide sequence: TGTGCCAGCAGTCCCCAGGGGATAGGGCAGCCCCAGCATTTT. The full variable domain, its missing parts supplied by reference TRBV28 and TRBJ1-5, is DVKVTQSSRYLVKRTGEKVFLECVQDMDHENMFWYRQDPGLGLRLIYFSYDVKMKEKGDIPEGYSVSREKKERFSLILESASTNQTSMYLCASSPQGIGQPQHFGDGTRLSIL.

The chain links TRBV29-1 to TRBJ2-1; TRBD2 matches at 8 bases. The CDR3 is made up of 13 amino acids. With 1 base clipped from V and 4 bases from J, the junction kept 0 bases outside the gene matches. The germline CDR1 and CDR2 sequences are SQVTM and ANQGSEA. CDR3 in amino acids: CSVEAGGYNEQFF. CDR3 DNA sequence: TGCAGCGTTGAAGCGGGAGGGTACAATGAGCAGTTCTTC.

This chain connects TRBV5-1 to TRBJ2-7; possibly TRBD1 for D (6 bases). V was cut by 0 bases and J by 3 bases, with 7 bases left in between. This CDR3 comprises 13 residues. Looked up from germline, CDR1 is SGHRS and CDR2 is YFSETQ. CDR3 nucleotides: TGCGCCAGCAGCTTGGGGACAGACTACGAGCAGTACTTC. Amino acids: CASSLGTDYEQYF. The complete variable domain, with remaining parts taken from reference TRBV5-1 and TRBJ2-7, reads KAGVTQTPRYLIKTRGQQVTLSCSPISGHRSVSWYQQTPGQGLQFLFEYFSETQRNKGNFPGRFSGRQFSNSRSEMNVSTLELGDSALYLCASSLGTDYEQYFGPGTRLTVT.

The V gene is TRBV19, the J gene TRBJ2-7; TRBD1 matches at 10 bases. Looked up from germline, CDR1 is LNHDA and CDR2 is SQIVND (reference sequence). V was pared by 5 bases and J by 3 bases, with 10 bases of the junction left unmatched. The CDR3 is 16 residues long. The CDR3 DNA sequence: TGTGCCAGTAGTCTCCAACCGGGACAGGGGTACTACGAGCAGTACTTC. Its translation: CASSLQPGQGYYEQYF.